This TCR beta chain was retrieved from a study of blood T cell repertoires in COVID-19. Germline CDR1 and CDR2: SGHRS and YFSETQ. The CDR3 runs to 13 residues. Trimming removed 5 bases from V and 8 bases from J, with 14 bases in between. Assay: immunoSEQ multiplex PCR; the TCRdb copy retains only in-frame clones and omits some. The data contain some 240,000 clones, roughly 87% of them singletons. The V gene is TRBV5-1, the J gene TRBJ2-4, with D possibly TRBD2 on 5 matching bases. The receptor was isolated from a woman aged 40 to 55 who had recovered from COVID-19. Specimen: peripheral blood. CDR3 residues: CASRIVGEDIQYF. CDR3 bases: TGCGCCAGCAGAATCGTCGGGGAAGACATTCAGTACTTC. Supplemented by reference TRBV5-1 and TRBJ2-4, the full variable domain reads KAGVTQTPRYLIKTRGQQVTLSCSPISGHRSVSWYQQTPGQGLQFLFEYFSETQRNKGNFPGRFSGRQFSNSRSEMNVSTLELGDSALYLCASRIVGEDIQYFGAGTRLSVL.